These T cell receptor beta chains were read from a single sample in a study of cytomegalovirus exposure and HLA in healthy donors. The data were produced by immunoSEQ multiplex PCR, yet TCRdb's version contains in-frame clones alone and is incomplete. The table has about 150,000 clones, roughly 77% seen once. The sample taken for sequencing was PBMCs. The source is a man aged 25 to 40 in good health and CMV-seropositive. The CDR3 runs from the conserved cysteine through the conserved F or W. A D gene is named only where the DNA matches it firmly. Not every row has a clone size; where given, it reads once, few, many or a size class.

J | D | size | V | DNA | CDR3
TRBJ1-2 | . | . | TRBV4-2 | TGTGCCAGCAGCCAACTCACCATTACAGGGCCTGGCTACACCTTC | CASSQLTITGPGYTF
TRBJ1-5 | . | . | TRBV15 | TGTGCCACCAGTCCAGGGCAGTTTAGCAATCAGCCCCAGCATTTT | CATSPGQFSNQPQHF
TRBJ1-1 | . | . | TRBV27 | TGTGCCAGCACTAACAGGGATATTAACGCTGAAGCTTTCTTT | CASTNRDINAEAFF
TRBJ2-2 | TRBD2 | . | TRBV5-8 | TGTGCCAGCAGCTATACCGGGACTAGCGGGGGGACGTACACCGGGGAGCTGTTTTTT | CASSYTGTSGGTYTGELFF
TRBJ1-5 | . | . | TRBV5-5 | TGTGCCAGCAGCCTCTGGGGAGTTTATAGCAATCAGCCCCAGCATTTT | CASSLWGVYSNQPQHF
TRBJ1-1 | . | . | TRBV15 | TGTGCCACGTCAGGGAACACTGAAGCTTTCTTT | CATSGNTEAFF
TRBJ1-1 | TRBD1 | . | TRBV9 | TGTGCCAGCAGCGAATGGGACAGGGTGAACACTGAAGCTTTCTTT | CASSEWDRVNTEAFF
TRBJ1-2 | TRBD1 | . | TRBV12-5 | TGTGCTAGTGGTTCGGCACGGGTGGGGGGACAGGGTACCCACACCTTC | CASGSARVGGQGTHTF
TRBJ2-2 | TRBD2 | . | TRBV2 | TGTGCCAGCACGGGAGGGAGGGGACTAGCGGGAGTGACCGGGGAGCTGTTTTTT | CASTGGRGLAGVTGELFF
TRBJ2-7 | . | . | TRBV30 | TGTGCCTGGAGTGTAACCAGGGGAACCGAGCAGTACTTC | CAWSVTRGTEQYF
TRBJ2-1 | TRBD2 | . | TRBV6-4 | TGTGCCAGCAGTACGGGACTAGCGGGGGCCCTCTCCTACAATGAGCAGTTCTTC | CASSTGLAGALSYNEQFF
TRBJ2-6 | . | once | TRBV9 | TGTGCCAGCAGCGTAGCTGGAGGGTACGGGGCCAACGTCCTGACTTTC | CASSVAGGYGANVLTF
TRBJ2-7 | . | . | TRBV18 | TGTGCCAGCTCAGACTGGGGGGGGGCCGGCTGGCAGTACTTC | CASSDWGGAGWQYF